The 27 T cell receptor beta chains below were found in one sample sequenced in a study of blood T cell repertoires in COVID-19. The data were produced by immunoSEQ multiplex PCR, yet TCRdb's version contains in-frame clones alone and is incomplete. The sample contains some 180,000 clones, more than 70% of which appear only once. Material for sequencing was peripheral blood. Receptor source: an elderly woman with active or convalescent COVID-19.

The rearrangement uses TRBV4-2 and TRBJ2-5; 10 nucleotides line up with TRBD2. The length of the CDR3 is 14 residues. In germline, CDR1 is LGHNA, CDR2 YNFKEQ. The V gene end was trimmed by 5 bases and the J gene end by 6 bases; junction bases not matched to a gene: 6. This chain's CDR3 is CASSAGLAEKTQYF. The CDR3 DNA is TGTGCCAGCAGCGCTGGACTAGCGGAAAAGACCCAGTACTTC.

This sequence joins TRBV18 and TRBJ2-7, with 7 positions matching TRBD1. Losses at the gene ends were 6 bases for V and 3 bases for J; bases not matched to a gene: 5. CDR3 length equals 13 residues. CDR1 and CDR2 (germline): KGHSH, LQKENI. CDR3 sequence: CASSTGQLYEQYF. CDR3 nucleotides: TGTGCCAGCTCCACGGGACAGCTCTACGAGCAGTACTTC.

The chain combines TRBV5-1 with TRBJ2-5; TRBD1 agrees at 9 bases. From germline, CDR1 is SGHRS and CDR2 YFSETQ. This CDR3 region has 15 residues. The junction had 8 bases not matched to a gene; V was cut back by 7 bases and J by 1 base. The CDR3 reads CASQVTGGRQETQYF. CDR3 bases: TGCGCCAGCCAAGTTACAGGGGGCCGCCAAGAGACCCAGTACTTC.

The chain couples TRBV4-3 to TRBJ2-7; the D gene is possibly TRBD1 (6 bases). The CDR3 loop spans 16 amino acids. V was cut by 0 bases and J by 2 bases, with 14 bases left in between. Germline-derived CDR1 and CDR2 are LGHNA and YSLEER. The CDR3, as DNA: TGCGCCAGCAGCCAAGATAGGGGGACCATAGCCTACGAGCAGTACTTC. Its translation: CASSQDRGTIAYEQYF.

Notes on this clone: At the DNA level, this CDR3 is encoded by other sequences in the same sample as well. This rearrangement joins TRBV5-1 to TRBJ2-3, with TRBD2 matching 7 bases. J lost 0 bases, V lost 5 bases, and 3 bases had no gene match. This CDR3 is built from 14 residues. CDR1 and CDR2 from the germline V gene are SGHRS and YFSETQ. CDR3 in DNA: TGCGCCAGCAGTCGGGGGGAGAGCACAGATACGCAGTATTTT. The encoded protein is CASSRGESTDTQYF.

This clone was seen just once. The chain employs TRBV5-1 and TRBJ2-7; the D gene is possibly TRBD1 (6 bases). The CDR3 is 13 residues long. The V end was cut by 7 bases, the J end by 2 bases, with 13 bases between. The germline V gene encodes CDR1 SGHRS and CDR2 YFSETQ. CDR3: CASGQRDTYEQYF. The CDR3 nucleotides are TGCGCCAGCGGACAGCGCGATACCTACGAGCAGTACTTC.

The chain uses TRBV5-1 and TRBJ2-1; D possibly corresponds to TRBD2 (7 bases). The V end was cut by 0 bases, the J end by 8 bases, with 15 bases between. The CDR3 spans 15 residues. Germline V CDR1 and CDR2: SGHRS, YFSETQ. As DNA, the CDR3 is TGCGCCAGCAGCTTGGCGGGGGGCTGGTACGATGAGCAGTTCTTC. It encodes CASSLAGGWYDEQFF.

The V and J genes are TRBV5-1 and TRBJ2-4; 9 nucleotides agree with TRBD1. The V gene end was trimmed by 0 bases and the J gene end by 2 bases; junction bases not matched to a gene: 9. Germline V lookup: CDR1 SGHRS, CDR2 YFSETQ. This CDR3 spans 18 amino acids. The CDR3 coding sequence is TGCGCCAGCAGCTTGGGAATCAGCGGACAGGGGTCCAAAAACATTCAGTACTTC. Its translation: CASSLGISGQGSKNIQYF.

This clone has just one count. The rearrangement joins TRBV5-8 to TRBJ1-3; D gene ambiguous. Germline lookup yields CDR1 SGHTS and CDR2 YDEGEE. Trimming took off 0 bases at V and 4 bases at J, with 8 bases between the two ends. The CDR3 runs to 14 residues. DNA for the CDR3: TGTGCCAGCAGCTTGGAGTTTGCGGGAAACACCATATATTTT. It translates to CASSLEFAGNTIYF.

The chain links TRBV24-1 to TRBJ1-1, with TRBD1 matching 8 bases. The CDR3 has 12 amino acids. Germline assignment: CDR1 KGHDR and CDR2 SFDVKD. The junction had 6 bases not matched to a gene; V was cut back by 9 bases and J by 7 bases. The CDR3 loop reads CATGTGGSEAFF. Written as DNA, the CDR3 is TGTGCCACCGGAACAGGGGGGAGTGAAGCTTTCTTT.

The chain links TRBV28 to TRBJ1-3; D is ambiguous. The V and J ends lost 10 bases and 0 bases respectively, with 19 bases between them. Germline CDR1 is MDHEN and CDR2 is SYDVKM. This CDR3 region has 16 residues. CDR3 bases: TGTGCCACCAAACCCCCCGGGTCAAGCTCTGGAAACACCATATATTTT. This codes for CATKPPGSSSGNTIYF.

The chain uses TRBV5-4 and TRBJ1-1; D not certain. Germline assignment: CDR1 SGHNT and CDR2 YYREEE (reference sequence). The length of the CDR3 is 14 residues. The V gene lost 3 bases and the J gene lost 0 bases, with 9 bases spanning the gap. CDR3 nucleotides: TGTGCCAGCAGCTATGACAATATGAACACTGAAGCTTTCTTT. It codes for CASSYDNMNTEAFF.

The CDR3 coding sequence is TGTGCCAGCAGTGAACTGAACACAGAGTTCTTC. Its translation is CASSELNTEFF. J is TRBJ2-1 and V is TRBV2; D unresolved. This CDR3 has 11 amino acids. Germline CDR1 and CDR2: SNHLY and FYNNEI. Trimming took off 2 bases at V and 14 bases at J, with 10 bases between the two ends.

The chain uses TRBV19 and TRBJ1-3, with TRBD1 matching over 8 bases. V lost 3 bases to trimming and J lost 3 bases; unmatched junction nucleotides: 13. In germline, CDR1 is LNHDA, CDR2 SQIVND (reference sequence). There are 18 residues in the CDR3. CDR3 in DNA: TGTGCCAGTAGTATTTCGGACAGGGTGAAATTTTATGGAAACACCATATATTTT. This translates into CASSISDRVKFYGNTIYF.

The chain couples TRBV5-4 to TRBJ2-7; 7 bases line up with TRBD1. This CDR3 spans 14 amino acids. CDR1 is SGHNT, CDR2 YYREEE, per germline (reference sequence). Trimming removed 2 bases from V and 1 base from J; junction bases left unmatched: 3. The CDR3 region has the DNA TGTGCCAGCAGCTTCTACAGGGGATCCTACGAGCAGTACTTC. Residues: CASSFYRGSYEQYF.

The rearrangement joins TRBV19 to TRBJ1-1; a weak D match, TRBD1 (6 bases). The germline CDR1 and CDR2 sequences are LNHDA and SQIVND (reference sequence). The CDR3 is made up of 14 amino acids. V was trimmed by 7 bases and J by 7 bases, leaving 19 bases between them. The CDR3, as DNA: TGTGCCAGTATAAAAGGTGGGGACACCAATGAAGCTTTCTTT. This translates into CASIKGGDTNEAFF.

This clone was picked up a small number of times. The chain couples TRBV30 to TRBJ2-7, with TRBD1 matching over 7 bases. The trim removed 2 bases at V and 0 bases at J, leaving 7 bases unmatched. This CDR3 contains 15 residues. Per the germline V gene, CDR1 is GTSNPN and CDR2 is SVGIG (reference sequence). The CDR3 loop reads CAWSRGGLTSYEQYF. CDR3 DNA sequence: TGTGCCTGGAGTAGAGGGGGCCTCACCTCCTACGAGCAGTACTTC.

The V gene is TRBV7-2, the J gene TRBJ2-5; a possible D gene is TRBD2 (6 bases). The V and J ends lost 8 bases and 0 bases respectively, with 7 bases between them. CDR3 size: 12 residues. CDR1 and CDR2 (germline): SGHTA, FQGNSA. The CDR3 sequence is CASGGYQETQYF. CDR3 bases: TGTGCCAGCGGGGGGTACCAAGAGACCCAGTACTTC.

This clone was recorded only once. This chain links TRBV7-9 with TRBJ1-4; D gene uncertain. The CDR3 spans 14 residues. The germline V gene has CDR1 SEHNR and CDR2 FQNEAQ (reference sequence). V dropped 5 bases and J dropped 6 bases, with 13 bases sitting between them. The CDR3 DNA reads as TGTGCCAGCAGCACCCCGGAGAGGGATGAAAAACTGTTTTTT. It translates to CASSTPERDEKLFF.

This chain links TRBV5-4 with TRBJ2-5; 12 bases agree with TRBD2. Germline V gene lookup returns CDR1 SGHNT and CDR2 YYREEE (reference sequence). There are 15 residues in the CDR3. J was trimmed by 7 bases and V by 2 bases; bases with no gene match: 6. Here the CDR3 reads CASSLPSGGAPTQYF. In DNA form, the CDR3 reads TGTGCCAGCAGCTTACCTAGCGGGGGGGCCCCGACCCAGTACTTC.

The V gene is TRBV27, the J gene TRBJ2-7, with D tentatively TRBD1 (5 bases). Between the trimmed V and J ends, which lost 0 bases and 0 bases, there was a span of 6 bases. The CDR3 extends over 14 amino acids. Germline V CDR1 and CDR2: MNHEY, SMNVEV (reference sequence). The CDR3 DNA reads TGTGCCAGCAGTTTATCAAGGGGCTCCTACGAGCAGTACTTC. Protein sequence: CASSLSRGSYEQYF.

The chain employs TRBV27 and TRBJ2-5, with no clear D. CDR3 length equals 13 residues. The V end lost 3 bases, the J end lost 5 bases, and 10 bases lay between the germline ends. Germline V gene data show CDR1 as MNHEY and CDR2 as SMNVEV (reference sequence). The DNA of the CDR3 is TGTGCCAGCAGTTTTGTTAGAACGGAGACCCAGTACTTC. Its translation is CASSFVRTETQYF.

In this sample, this clone turned up once. V is TRBV2 and J is TRBJ1-1; 9 bases agree with TRBD1. V was clipped by 5 bases and J by 0 bases; unmatched bases: 7. The germline V gene encodes CDR1 SNHLY and CDR2 FYNNEI. The CDR3 is 16 residues long. DNA of the CDR3: TGTGCCAGCAGTTCCCAAGGACAGGGGTTGAACACTGAAGCTTTCTTT. It is translated as CASSSQGQGLNTEAFF. Full variable domain (outside the CDR3, taken from reference TRBV2 and TRBJ1-1): EPEVTQTPSHQVTQMGQEVILRCVPISNHLYFYWYRQILGQKVEFLVSFYNNEISEKSEIFDDQFSVERPDGSNFTLKIRSTKLEDSAMYFCASSSQGQGLNTEAFFGQGTRLTVV.

The rearrangement joins TRBV5-4 to TRBJ2-2; D perhaps matches TRBD2 (5 bases). The CDR3 loop spans 15 amino acids. Germline V gene lookup returns CDR1 SGHNT and CDR2 YYREEE (reference sequence). The V gene lost 0 bases and the J gene lost 4 bases, with 10 bases spanning the gap. CDR3 region: CASSLVLAGTGELFF. Written as DNA, the CDR3 is TGTGCCAGCAGCTTGGTACTGGCGGGCACCGGGGAGCTGTTTTTT.

The V gene is TRBV28, the J gene TRBJ2-5; 7 nucleotides agree with TRBD1. V dropped 8 bases and J dropped 2; count of bases not matched to a gene: 5. Per germline, CDR1 MDHEN and CDR2 SYDVKM. The CDR3 totals 13 residues. In DNA, the CDR3 is TGTGCCAGCGCGAAGACAGGGCAAGAGACCCAGTACTTC. This gives the protein CASAKTGQETQYF.

The chain uses TRBV7-9 and TRBJ1-4, with 9 bases identical to TRBD1. The CDR3 covers 15 residues. V shed 5 bases, J shed 7 bases, and the junction held 8 bases outside the gene matches. CDR1 SEHNR and CDR2 FQNEAQ come from the germline V gene (reference sequence). The CDR3 sequence: CASSPRTGASEKLFF. The CDR3 bases are TGTGCCAGCAGCCCCAGGACAGGGGCGAGTGAAAAACTGTTTTTT.

This clone was counted between two and nine times. The chain carries TRBV4-1 and TRBJ2-2; D gene ambiguous. CDR3 size: 14 residues. CDR1 is MGHRA and CDR2 is YSYEKL in the germline V gene. V was clipped by 4 bases and J by 4 bases, with 10 bases between them. Written as DNA, the CDR3 is TGCGCCAGCAGCCTAGCAAGTTTCACCGGGGAGCTGTTTTTT. Translation gives CASSLASFTGELFF.